This T cell receptor beta chain was identified in a study of CD8+ T cells in alopecia areata. Germline CDR1 and CDR2: LGHNT and FRNRAP. The V gene lost 7 bases and the J gene lost 7 bases, with 20 bases spanning the gap. The CDR3 is 14 amino acids. Sequencing templates came from extracted RNA that was reverse transcribed into cDNA. The assay was immunoSEQ multiplex PCR, and TCRdb's table has in-frame clones only and misses some. The data contain almost 250,000 clones, 65% to 70% of them singletons. V usage is TRBV12-5 and J usage is TRBJ2-7; TRBD2 is a possible D gene (5 bases). The sequenced sample was CD4+ T cells sorted from blood, obtained at week 0. The TCR was taken from a human donor with alopecia areata. CDR3 in DNA: TGTGCTAGTGCCCCGGAGGTAGGGAGCGCGGAGCAGTACTTC. Translation: CASAPEVGSAEQYF.